This T cell receptor (beta chain) was obtained from a study of CD4+ T cells in melanoma. On this clone: The antigen remains unidentified.

Study conclusions and caveats: A reported correlation linked neoantigen-specific CD4+ T cells to CD8+, macrophage and B cell function. In melanoma, neoantigen-specific CD4+ T cells reportedly differed in differentiation state.

Sequencing was performed with immunoSEQ multiplex PCR; in TCRdb, only in-frame clones are kept and a portion is missing. The sample carries about 110,000 clones, 80% to 95% recorded once. There are 14 residues in the CDR3. The germline V gene has CDR1 SQVTM and CDR2 ANQGSEA. The chain links TRBV29-1 to TRBJ2-5; TRBD1 agrees at 7 bases. The last part of the DNA fits TRBJ2-7 better; the J call may be wrong. The sequenced sample consisted of peripheral blood. The receptor was derived from a human donor with melanoma. CDR3 region: CSVGEPGQTYEQYF. CDR3 coding DNA: TGCAGCGTTGGGGAACCGGGACAGACCTACGAGCAGTACTTC.